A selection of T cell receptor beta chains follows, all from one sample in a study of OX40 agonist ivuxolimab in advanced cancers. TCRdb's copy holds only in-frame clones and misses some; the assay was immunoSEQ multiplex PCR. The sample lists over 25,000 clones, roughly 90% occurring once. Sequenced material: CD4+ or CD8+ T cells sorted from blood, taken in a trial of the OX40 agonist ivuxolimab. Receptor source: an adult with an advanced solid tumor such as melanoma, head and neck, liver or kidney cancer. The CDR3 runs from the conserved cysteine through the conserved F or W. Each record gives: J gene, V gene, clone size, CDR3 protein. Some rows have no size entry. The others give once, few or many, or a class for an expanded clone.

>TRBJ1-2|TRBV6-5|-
CASSPSPNYGYTF
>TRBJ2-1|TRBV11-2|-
CASSLETPYNEQFF
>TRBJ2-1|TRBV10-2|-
CASSFADTTLETFSYNEQFF
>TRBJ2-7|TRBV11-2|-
CASSLGGTSGNSEQYF
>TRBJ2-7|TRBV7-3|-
CASSLPPGPHRAEEYF
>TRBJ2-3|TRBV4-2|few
CASSQDGAGGPETQYF
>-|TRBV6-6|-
CASSPKYEQYF
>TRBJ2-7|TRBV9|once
CASSASGSSSYEQYF
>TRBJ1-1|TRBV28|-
CASSLPGRDINTEAFF
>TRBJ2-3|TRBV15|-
CATSRGLASGRADTQYF
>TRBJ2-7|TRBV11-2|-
CASSPWTTSYEQYF
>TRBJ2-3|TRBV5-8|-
CASSLDREPDTQYF
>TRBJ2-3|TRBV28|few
CASRWTSGRENTQYF
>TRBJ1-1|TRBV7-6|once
CASSFRGTGTEAFF
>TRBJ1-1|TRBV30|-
CAGGTGSMNTEAFF
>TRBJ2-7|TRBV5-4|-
CASSHKASSYEQYF
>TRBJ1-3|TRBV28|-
CASSFPLHSGNTIYF
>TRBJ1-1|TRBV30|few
CAWSSGTNMNTEAFF
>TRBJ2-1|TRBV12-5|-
CASGLNEQHAGNEQFF
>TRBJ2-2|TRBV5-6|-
CASSLLLVAGELFF
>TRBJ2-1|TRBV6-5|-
CASSYSVEVGEQFF
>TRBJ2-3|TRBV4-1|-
CASSQRDRFTDTQYF
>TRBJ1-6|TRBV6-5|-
CASTPGNSPLHF
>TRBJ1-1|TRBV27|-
CASSLDQGTEAFF
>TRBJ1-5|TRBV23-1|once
CASSQSYFCSYNQPQHF
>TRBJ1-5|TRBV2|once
CASSVNSAWPQHF
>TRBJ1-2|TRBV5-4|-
CASSQGQNLNYGYTF
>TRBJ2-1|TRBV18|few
CASSPPTGSSYNEQFF